These T cell receptor beta chains were read from a single sample in a study of blood T cell repertoires in COVID-19. Only in-frame clones appear in the TCRdb table, and some are missing; sequencing was by immunoSEQ multiplex PCR. The sample lists 300,000 to 400,000 clones; 65% to 85% were seen once. Source material: peripheral blood. The receptors here all came from a man aged 25 to 40 with active or convalescent COVID-19. Both conserved end residues are part of each CDR3. D genes are given only for firm matches. Rows may omit the clone size; those that give it use once, few, many or a size class.

v_gene	abundance	len	j_gene	d_gene	CDR3nt	CDR3aa
TRBV27	.	18	TRBJ1-1	TRBD1	TGTGCCAGCAGTTTATCGAGGATGGGGGGCAGGGGGGACACTGAAGCTTTCTTT	CASSLSRMGGRGDTEAFF
TRBV6-5	.	15	TRBJ1-1	TRBD1	TGTGCCAGCAGTCGTCCGGGACAGGGGACCACTGAAGCTTTCTTT	CASSRPGQGTTEAFF
TRBV4-1	few	14	TRBJ2-7	.	TGCGCCAGCAGCCAAGTTGTCCTCTCCTACGAGCAGTACTTC	CASSQVVLSYEQYF
TRBV2	.	14	TRBJ2-5	TRBD2	TGTGCCACCGGTTGGGGACTAGCGGAAGAGACCCAGTACTTC	CATGWGLAEETQYF
TRBV6-2/TRBV6-3	.	16	TRBJ1-1	.	TGTGCCAGCAGTTACTCTTCCGAACACCTGAACACTGAAGCTTTCTTT	CASSYSSEHLNTEAFF
TRBV7-3	few	13	TRBJ2-7	.	TGTGCCAGCAGCTTCTCTTTCTCCTACGAGCAGTACTTC	CASSFSFSYEQYF
TRBV6-5	.	15	TRBJ2-5	TRBD1	TGTGCCAGCACCCCTGACAGGGGGCCTAAAGAGACCCAGTACTTC	CASTPDRGPKETQYF
TRBV5-4	.	14	TRBJ2-1	TRBD2	TGTGCCAGCAGCGGTGGACTAGCGGGCAATGAGCAGTTCTTC	CASSGGLAGNEQFF
TRBV12-3/TRBV12-4	.	13	TRBJ1-1	TRBD1	TGTGCCAGCAGAGGACAGGGGGACACTGAAGCTTTCTTT	CASRGQGDTEAFF
TRBV4-3	few	13	TRBJ2-7	.	TGCGCCAGCAGCCAAAGCGACGGATACGAGCAGTACTTC	CASSQSDGYEQYF
TRBV28	.	14	TRBJ1-2	.	TGTGCCAGCAGCCCAGGGAGGCCTGTCTATGGCTACACCTTC	CASSPGRPVYGYTF
TRBV5-4	once	18	TRBJ2-5	TRBD2	TGTGCCAGCAGCTTGGGGCCCTTGGCTAGCGGGGGGGAGGAGACCCAGTACTTC	CASSLGPLASGGEETQYF
TRBV21-1	.	18	TRBJ1-1	.	TGTGCCAGATCAAACAGGGACAGGGGGACTCACATTAACACTGAAGCTTTCTTT	CARSNRDRGTHINTEAFF
TRBV12-3/TRBV12-4	once	13	TRBJ2-5	.	TGTGCCAGCAGTCTAGGAGGGCAAGAGACCCAGTACTTC	CASSLGGQETQYF
TRBV7-2	.	15	TRBJ1-4	.	TGTGCCAGCAGCTCCATACGTACAGGATCTGAAAAACTGTTTTTT	CASSSIRTGSEKLFF
TRBV7-3	once	15	TRBJ2-7	.	TGTGCCAGCAGCTTACAAGGCGGGCTGCCCTACGAGCAGTACTTC	CASSLQGGLPYEQYF
TRBV11-3	few	11	TRBJ1-1	TRBD1	TGTGCCAGCAGTCCCGGGACAGTTGCTTTCTTT	CASSPGTVAFF
TRBV5-4	.	13	TRBJ1-1	.	TGTGCCAGCAGCTGGACAGTGAACACTGAAGCTTTCTTT	CASSWTVNTEAFF
TRBV6-5	.	13	TRBJ2-7	.	TGTGCCAGCAGTTACGGGCAGCTCTACGAGCAGTACTTC	CASSYGQLYEQYF
TRBV3-1/TRBV3-2	once	15	TRBJ2-6	.	TGTGCCAGCAGCCGAGGGTTCTCTGGGGCCAACGTCCTGACTTTC	CASSRGFSGANVLTF
TRBV5-1	.	13	TRBJ1-4	.	TGCGCCAGCAGCTCCCCCCCGGGGAAGAAACTGTTTTTT	CASSSPPGKKLFF
TRBV15	.	14	TRBJ2-3	TRBD2	TGTGCCACCAGCAGAGGACTAGCGGCCGATACGCAGTATTTT	CATSRGLAADTQYF
TRBV18	.	14	TRBJ1-1	.	TGTGCCAGCTCTTGGGGCACTTCGAACACTGAAGCTTTCTTT	CASSWGTSNTEAFF